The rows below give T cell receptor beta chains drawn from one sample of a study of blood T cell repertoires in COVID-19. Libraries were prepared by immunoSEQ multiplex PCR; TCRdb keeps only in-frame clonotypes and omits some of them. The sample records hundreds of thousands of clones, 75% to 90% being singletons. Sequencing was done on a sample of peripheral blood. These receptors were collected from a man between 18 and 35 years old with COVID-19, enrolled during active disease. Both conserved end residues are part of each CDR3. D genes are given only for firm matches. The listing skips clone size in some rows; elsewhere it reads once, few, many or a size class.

CASSQVFGTLNTIYF | TGCGCCAGCAGCCAAGTGTTCGGTACTTTAAACACCATATATTTT | TRBJ1-3 | - | - | TRBV4-1
CASAGMNTGELFF | TGCGCCAGCGCTGGCATGAACACCGGGGAGCTGTTTTTT | TRBJ2-2 | - | - | TRBV10-2
CASSPNTRGPYNEQFF | TGTGCCAGTAGTCCAAACACCAGGGGGCCCTACAATGAGCAGTTCTTC | TRBJ2-1 | TRBD1 | - | TRBV19
CASSLRSGGRFWEQYF | TGTGCCAGCAGTTTAAGGTCGGGGGGGCGGTTTTGGGAGCAGTACTTC | TRBJ2-7 | TRBD2 | - | TRBV28
CASSLRQGANIQYF | TGTGCCAGCAGCTTGCGACAGGGGGCAAACATTCAGTACTTC | TRBJ2-4 | TRBD1 | - | TRBV7-8
CASSSSGSEAFF | TGTGCCAGCAGCTCCTCAGGGTCAGAAGCTTTCTTT | TRBJ1-1 | - | - | TRBV7-3
CASSNQRERYNEQFF | TGTGCCAGCAGCAACCAGCGGGAGAGGTACAATGAGCAGTTCTTC | TRBJ2-1 | TRBD2 | - | TRBV7-2
CASSQPQGRGYGYTF | TGTGCCAGCAGCCAACCACAGGGAAGGGGCTATGGCTACACCTTC | TRBJ1-2 | - | - | TRBV3-1/TRBV3-2
CASRGTGASPLHF | TGTGCCAGCAGGGGGACAGGAGCGTCACCCCTCCACTTT | TRBJ1-6 | TRBD1 | - | TRBV6-6
CASSPEGGGTYGYTF | TGTGCCAGCAGCCCAGAGGGCGGCGGAACTTATGGCTACACCTTC | TRBJ1-2 | - | - | TRBV7-8
CASHGANTGELFF | TGTGCTAGTCACGGAGCGAACACCGGGGAGCTGTTTTTT | TRBJ2-2 | - | once | TRBV12-5
CASSRGTGGETQYF | TGTGCCAGCAGCCGCGGGACAGGGGGAGAGACCCAGTACTTC | TRBJ2-5 | TRBD1 | - | TRBV7-9
CASSLGGGGAGGDTQYF | TGTGCCAGCAGCTTAGGAGGCGGGGGGGCCGGTGGAGATACGCAGTATTTT | TRBJ2-3 | TRBD2 | few | TRBV7-6
CASSYSGGGRVNEQFF | TGTGCCAGCAGTTACTCCGGCGGGGGCCGGGTCAATGAGCAGTTCTTC | TRBJ2-1 | - | - | TRBV6-6
CASRGQGAGDTEAFF | TGTGCCAGCAGAGGACAGGGGGCTGGGGACACTGAAGCTTTCTTT | TRBJ1-1 | TRBD1 | - | TRBV6-5
CATSDAQVDYGYTF | TGTGCCACCAGTGACGCTCAGGTGGACTATGGCTACACCTTC | TRBJ1-2 | - | - | TRBV24-1
CASSPGTSGYEQYF | TGTGCCAGCTCGCCCGGGACTAGCGGCTACGAGCAGTACTTC | TRBJ2-7 | TRBD2 | - | TRBV19
CASSQAGGNTDTQYF | TGTGCCAGCAGCCAAGCAGGGGGGAACACAGATACGCAGTATTTT | TRBJ2-3 | - | - | TRBV3-1/TRBV3-2
CASSIDRQRVGTEAFF | TGTGCCAGTAGTATAGACAGACAGAGAGTGGGCACTGAAGCTTTCTTT | TRBJ1-1 | - | - | TRBV19
CATSDGFGYTF | TGTGCCACCAGTGACGGGTTCGGCTACACCTTC | TRBJ1-2 | - | few | TRBV24-1
CASSVRLAGGLYGEQYF | TGTGCCAGCAGCGTCAGACTAGCGGGAGGGCTATACGGAGAGCAGTACTTC | TRBJ2-7 | TRBD2 | - | TRBV7-3
CASRVDSLPRGELFF | TGTGCCAGCAGGGTAGACAGCCTTCCTCGCGGGGAGCTGTTTTTT | TRBJ2-2 | - | - | TRBV27
CASSPFMASTDTQYF | TGTGCCAGCAGCCCCTTCATGGCTAGCACAGATACGCAGTATTTT | TRBJ2-3 | - | once | TRBV7-9
CASSVTGGNQPQHF | TGTGCCAGCAGCGTGACAGGGGGCAATCAGCCCCAGCATTTT | TRBJ1-5 | TRBD1 | few | TRBV6-5
CASSISRGEQYF | TGTGCCAGTAGTATTTCTAGAGGCGAGCAGTACTTC | TRBJ2-7 | - | - | TRBV19
CASSYSLAGAGNTIYF | TGTGCCAGCAGTTACTCCTTGGCGGGGGCTGGAAACACCATATATTTT | TRBJ1-3 | - | few | TRBV6-5
CASSPGGNTEAFF | TGTGCCAGCTCACCGGGAGGAAACACTGAAGCTTTCTTT | TRBJ1-1 | - | - | TRBV18
CASSHAERAQSPLHF | TGTGCCAGCAGCCATGCTGAGAGGGCACAATCACCCCTCCACTTT | TRBJ1-6 | - | - | TRBV5-8
CASSLGLAGGQKTQYF | TGCGCCAGCAGCCTAGGACTAGCGGGGGGGCAAAAGACCCAGTACTTC | TRBJ2-5 | TRBD2 | - | TRBV5-1
CASSTSLAGTDTQYF | TGTGCCAGCAGCACCTCGCTAGCGGGCACAGATACGCAGTATTTT | TRBJ2-3 | TRBD2 | - | TRBV7-2
CASSLRSGTGAYNEQFF | TGTGCCAGCAGCTTAAGGTCCGGGACAGGGGCCTACAATGAGCAGTTCTTC | TRBJ2-1 | TRBD1 | - | TRBV7-3
CASTPSQGGFEQYF | TGTGCCAGCACCCCTTCGCAGGGGGGATTCGAGCAGTACTTC | TRBJ2-7 | - | - | TRBV25-1
CASSFEGETQYF | TGTGCCAGCAGTTTTGAGGGAGAGACCCAGTACTTC | TRBJ2-5 | - | many | TRBV12-3/TRBV12-4
CASSIKGGNSPLHF | TGTGCCAGTAGTATAAAGGGGGGGAATTCACCCCTCCACTTT | TRBJ1-6 | - | few | TRBV19
CASSSGGGQWNTEAFF | TGTGCCAGCAGCTCGGGAGGGGGACAGTGGAACACTGAAGCTTTCTTT | TRBJ1-1 | TRBD1 | - | TRBV5-5
CASSPAGTDTQYF | TGTGCCAGTAGTCCGGCGGGCACAGATACGCAGTATTTT | TRBJ2-3 | - | - | TRBV19
CASSLVSSGNEKLFF | TGTGCCAGCAGCTTGGTTTCGAGCGGAAATGAAAAACTGTTTTTT | TRBJ1-4 | - | - | TRBV5-4
CASSLRTGVGYEQYF | TGTGCCAGCAGTCTTCGGACAGGGGTTGGTTACGAGCAGTACTTC | TRBJ2-7 | TRBD1 | - | TRBV14
CSASGGNPGLATYEQYF | TGCAGTGCTAGTGGGGGGAATCCGGGACTAGCAACCTACGAGCAGTACTTC | TRBJ2-7 | TRBD2 | - | TRBV20-1
CASSSTGAGTQYF | TGTGCCAGCAGCTCCACAGGTGCCGGGACCCAGTACTTC | TRBJ2-5 | - | once | TRBV5-4
CASRAQGYGYTF | TGTGCCAGCAGGGCGCAGGGCTATGGCTACACCTTC | TRBJ1-2 | - | - | TRBV5-6
CASSLVTGLGQPQHF | TGTGCCAGCAGCTTAGTGACAGGGTTGGGACAGCCCCAGCATTTT | TRBJ1-5 | TRBD1 | - | TRBV7-2
CASSPQGRLDTEAFF | TGTGCCAGCTCACCACAGGGGCGATTAGACACTGAAGCTTTCTTT | TRBJ1-1 | - | - | TRBV18
CASSLGRTMNTEAFF | TGTGCCAGCAGCTTAGGAAGGACAATGAACACTGAAGCTTTCTTT | TRBJ1-1 | - | - | TRBV7-9
CASRSSAGQIYEQYF | TGCGCCAGCAGGTCATCAGCGGGACAAATCTACGAGCAGTACTTC | TRBJ2-7 | - | - | TRBV5-1
CASSSRDSNYGYTF | TGTGCCAGTAGTAGCCGGGACAGTAACTATGGCTACACCTTC | TRBJ1-2 | TRBD1 | - | TRBV19
CATSVGTGTFSTDTQYF | TGTGCCACCAGTGTCGGGACAGGGACTTTTAGCACAGATACGCAGTATTTT | TRBJ2-3 | TRBD1 | - | TRBV24-1
CASFTEPNTEAFF | TGTGCCAGCTTTACAGAGCCGAACACTGAAGCTTTCTTT | TRBJ1-1 | - | - | TRBV2
CASSLVTVEAQYF | TGTGCCAGCAGCTTAGTTACCGTTGAGGCCCAGTACTTC | TRBJ2-5 | - | few | TRBV7-9
CASSVASTGNYGYTF | TGTGCCAGCAGCGTAGCTTCAACCGGGAACTATGGCTACACCTTC | TRBJ1-2 | - | - | TRBV9
CASSRRGTDNEKLFF | TGTGCCAGCAGCCGCCGGGGGACGGATAATGAAAAACTGTTTTTT | TRBJ1-4 | - | - | TRBV2
CASSPKRSQETQYF | TGTGCCAGCAGCCCCAAGCGGAGCCAAGAGACCCAGTACTTC | TRBJ2-5 | - | - | TRBV3-1/TRBV3-2
CASTPTGGNNSPLHF | TGTGCCAGCACCCCGACAGGGGGCAATAATTCACCCCTCCACTTT | TRBJ1-6 | TRBD1 | - | TRBV25-1
CASIETGDYPFWFYSPLHF | TGTGCCAGCATAGAGACAGGGGACTATCCCTTTTGGTTCTATTCACCCCTCCACTTT | TRBJ1-6 | TRBD1 | - | TRBV6-4